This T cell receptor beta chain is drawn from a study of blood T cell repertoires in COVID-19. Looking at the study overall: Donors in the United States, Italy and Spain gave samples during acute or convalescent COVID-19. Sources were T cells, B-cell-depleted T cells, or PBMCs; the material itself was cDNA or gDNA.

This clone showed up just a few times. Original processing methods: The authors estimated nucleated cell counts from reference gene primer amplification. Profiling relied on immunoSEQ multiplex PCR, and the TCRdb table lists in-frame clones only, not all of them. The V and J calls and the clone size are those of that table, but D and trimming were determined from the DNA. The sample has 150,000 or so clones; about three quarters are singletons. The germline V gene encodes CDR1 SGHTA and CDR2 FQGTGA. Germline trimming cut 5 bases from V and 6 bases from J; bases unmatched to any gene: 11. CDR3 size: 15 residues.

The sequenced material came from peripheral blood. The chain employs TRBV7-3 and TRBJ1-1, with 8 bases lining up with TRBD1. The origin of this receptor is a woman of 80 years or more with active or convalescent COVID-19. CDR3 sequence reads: CASSTRQGKGAEAFF. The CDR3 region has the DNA TGTGCCAGCAGCACCCGACAGGGGAAGGGGGCTGAAGCTTTCTTT. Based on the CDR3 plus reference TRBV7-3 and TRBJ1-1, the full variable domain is GAGVSQTPSNKVTEKGKYVELRCDPISGHTALYWYRQSLGQGPEFLIYFQGTGAADDSGLPNDRFFAVRPEGSVSTLKIQRTERGDSAVYLCASSTRQGKGAEAFFGQGTRLTVV.